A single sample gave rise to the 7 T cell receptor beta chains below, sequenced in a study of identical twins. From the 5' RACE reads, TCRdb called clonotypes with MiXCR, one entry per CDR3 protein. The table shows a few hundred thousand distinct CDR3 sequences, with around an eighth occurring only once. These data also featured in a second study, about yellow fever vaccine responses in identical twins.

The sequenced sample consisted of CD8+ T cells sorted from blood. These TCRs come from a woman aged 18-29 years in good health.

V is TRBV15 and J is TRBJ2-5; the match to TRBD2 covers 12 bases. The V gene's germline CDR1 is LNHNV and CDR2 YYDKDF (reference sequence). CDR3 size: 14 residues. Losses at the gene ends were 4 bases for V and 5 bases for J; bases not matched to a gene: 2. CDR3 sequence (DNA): TGTGCCACCAGCACTAGCGGGAGGGTGGAGACCCAGTACTTC. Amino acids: CATSTSGRVETQYF.

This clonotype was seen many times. The CDR3 coding sequence is TGTGCCACCAGTGATTTGAACGGGGAGCTGTTTTTT. It translates to CATSDLNGELFF. V is TRBV24-1 and J is TRBJ2-2; D is undetermined. The CDR3 covers 12 residues. Trimming cost V 0 bases and J 7 bases, with 2 bases left between them. Germline assignment: CDR1 KGHDR and CDR2 SFDVKD.

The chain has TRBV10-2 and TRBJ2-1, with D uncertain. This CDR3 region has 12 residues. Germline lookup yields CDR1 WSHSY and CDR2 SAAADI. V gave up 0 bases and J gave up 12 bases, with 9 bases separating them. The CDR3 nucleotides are TGCGCCAGCAGTGAGTCCAGGACGGGGCAGTTCTTC. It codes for CASSESRTGQFF.

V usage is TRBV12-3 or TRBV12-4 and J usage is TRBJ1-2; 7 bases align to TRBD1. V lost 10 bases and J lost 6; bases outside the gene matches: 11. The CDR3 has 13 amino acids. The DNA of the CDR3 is TGTGCCACGAGTGGGACAGCGCCAGATGGCTACACCTTC. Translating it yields CATSGTAPDGYTF.

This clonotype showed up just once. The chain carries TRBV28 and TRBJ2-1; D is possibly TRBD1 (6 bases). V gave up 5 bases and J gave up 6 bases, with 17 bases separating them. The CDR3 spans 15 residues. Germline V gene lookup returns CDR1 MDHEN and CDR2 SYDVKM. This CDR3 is CASSTDRKVLNEQFF. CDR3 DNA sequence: TGTGCCAGCAGTACCGACAGGAAGGTCCTCAATGAGCAGTTCTTC.

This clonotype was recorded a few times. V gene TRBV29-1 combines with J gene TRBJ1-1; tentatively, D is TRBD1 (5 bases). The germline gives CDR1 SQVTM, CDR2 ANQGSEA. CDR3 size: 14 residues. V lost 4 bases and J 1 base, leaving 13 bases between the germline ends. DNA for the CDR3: TGCAGCGTTGTTGATGCGACAGAGAACACTGAAGCTTTCTTT. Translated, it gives CSVVDATENTEAFF. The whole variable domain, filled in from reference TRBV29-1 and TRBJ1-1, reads SAVISQKPSRDICQRGTSLTIQCQVDSQVTMMFWYRQQPGQSLTLIATANQGSEATYESGFVIDKFPISRPNLTFSTLTVSNMSPEDSSIYLCSVVDATENTEAFFGQGTRLTVV.

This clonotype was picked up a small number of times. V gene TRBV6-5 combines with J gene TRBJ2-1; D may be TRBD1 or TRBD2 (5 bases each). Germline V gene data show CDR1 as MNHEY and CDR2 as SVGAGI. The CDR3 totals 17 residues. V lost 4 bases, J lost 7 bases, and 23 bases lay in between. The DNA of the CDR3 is TGTGCCAGCAGTTCCACCGCCATGGGGCGGACTCCAAATGAGCAGTTCTTC. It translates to CASSSTAMGRTPNEQFF.